This TCR beta chain was documented in a study of Ad26.COV2.S vaccination and SARS-CoV-2 variants. Study background: Intramuscularly, Ad26.COV2.S was given either once or twice, 56 days apart. Whole-study findings and limits: Post-vaccination spike-specific CD8+ and CD4+ T cell responses reportedly had substantial breadth. Assessments of TCR breadth and depth may have underestimated the total T cell responses.

CDR3 length equals 14 residues. V lost 4 bases, J lost 10 bases, and 19 bases lay in between. Per germline, CDR1 MNHEY and CDR2 SVGAGI. Method: immunoSEQ multiplex PCR; TCRdb's copy keeps in-frame clones and lacks some. The repertoire holds about 350,000 clones, with 80% to 90% as singletons. Points on this clone: Its antigen remains unidentified.

Treatment reported: around 19 received Ad26.COV2.S at low or high dose, single or two shots; about five received placebo; per-sample allocation not given. Material that was analyzed had been drawn on day 63 after the first vaccine or placebo injection. The source of this sequence is a person aged 18 to 59 who received the Ad26.COV2.S COVID-19 vaccine or a placebo. The material sequenced was peripheral blood, taken in a trial of Ad26.COV2.S vaccine versus placebo. The chain joins TRBV6-5 to TRBJ1-1; tentatively, D is TRBD1 (6 bases). This CDR3 is CASSSSDRNGAAFF. The CDR3 nucleotides read TGTGCCAGCAGTTCCTCTGACAGGAATGGTGCAGCTTTCTTT.